The 18 T cell receptor beta chains below were found in one sample sequenced in a study of blood T cell repertoires in COVID-19 (dated by TCRdb to the early 2020s). Library generation was performed with the immunoSEQ multiplex PCR assay. This is the immuneACCESS table as TCRdb keeps it, with only in-frame sequences that have V and J called. A part of the clones is gone; compared with another copy, unresolved V genes explain less than half, and the rest is unexplained. The sample table shows about 110,000 clones, and 55% to 75% are seen once. The ten largest clones take up 1.8% of the sample. What was sequenced was peripheral blood. Receptors originate from a woman aged 40 to 50 with acute or convalescent COVID-19.

A single count supports this clone. The chain carries TRBV11-2 and TRBJ1-5, with TRBD1 matching 7 bases. Germline V gene lookup returns CDR1 SGHAT and CDR2 FQNNGV. Trimming took 4 bases from V and 8 from J; bases not matched to a gene: 5. The CDR3 sequence is 13 residues long. The CDR3 protein is CASSSGQREPQHF. Written as DNA, the CDR3 is TGTGCCAGCAGCTCGGGACAGCGGGAGCCCCAGCATTTT.

The chain joins TRBV7-6 to TRBJ2-3; D may be TRBD2 (6 bases). The CDR3 has 16 amino acids. From germline, CDR1 is SGHVS and CDR2 FNYEAQ. Trimming left V 6 bases short and J 1 base short, with 17 bases between. CDR3 sequence reads: CASSPAEGAGTDTQYF. The CDR3 nucleotides are TGTGCCAGCAGTCCGGCGGAGGGCGCCGGCACAGATACGCAGTATTTT.

In its sample, this clone was seen a few times. The CDR3 region has the DNA TGTGCCAGCACCCAGGGTAAGCAGCCCCAGCATTTT. Translated: CASTQGKQPQHF. V usage is TRBV27 and J usage is TRBJ1-5; D is perhaps TRBD1 (5 bases). The CDR3 consists of 12 residues. Germline V gene data show CDR1 as MNHEY and CDR2 as SMNVEV (reference sequence). V was pared by 7 bases and J by 7 bases, with 11 bases between.

The genes are TRBV11-2 and TRBJ2-7, with D perhaps matching TRBD2 (5 bases). The CDR3 is 11 residues long. Germline V gene sequence: CDR1 SGHAT, CDR2 FQNNGV. Trimming removed 5 bases at V and 7 bases at J, with 9 bases between. CDR3 nucleotides: TGTGCCAGCAGCGTAACTAGGGAGCAGTACTTC. It specifies CASSVTREQYF.

In its sample, this clone was seen once. The gene calls are TRBV4-3 and TRBJ2-3; D possibly corresponds to TRBD1 (7 bases). Trimming left V 3 bases short and J 6 bases short, with 25 bases between. The CDR3 contains 18 residues. The germline V gene encodes CDR1 LGHNA and CDR2 YSLEER. The CDR3 sequence: CASSHSQGGGHFPDTQYF. The CDR3 DNA is TGCGCCAGCAGCCACTCCCAGGGGGGCGGCCATTTCCCCGATACGCAGTATTTT.

The genes are TRBV9 and TRBJ1-5; tentatively, D is TRBD1 (6 bases). V was shortened by 3 bases and J by 5 bases, with 12 bases between the two germline ends. Germline lookup yields CDR1 SGDLS and CDR2 YYNGEE. The CDR3 runs 14 residues. For the CDR3, the DNA is TGTGCCAGCAGCGAGGGGACACAGTATCAGCCCCAGCATTTT. Encoded protein: CASSEGTQYQPQHF.

A few counts support this clone. The chain couples TRBV10-1 to TRBJ1-6; D is unresolved. Trimming took off 0 bases at V and 15 bases at J, with 27 bases between the two ends. Germline V gene data show CDR1 as WNHNN and CDR2 as SYGVQD (reference sequence). This CDR3 spans 18 amino acids. The CDR3 protein is CASSESLGWAFSDNGLHF. CDR3 nucleotides: TGCGCCAGCAGTGAGTCTTTGGGCTGGGCGTTCTCAGATAATGGCCTCCACTTT.

V is TRBV11-2 and J is TRBJ2-3; a possible D gene is TRBD2 (5 bases). CDR1 SGHAT and CDR2 FQNNGV come from the germline V gene. The CDR3 loop spans 16 amino acids. V was trimmed by 1 base and J by 6 bases, leaving 17 bases between them. CDR3 sequence: CASSLGGQAFRDTQYF. As DNA, the CDR3 is TGTGCCAGCAGCTTAGGAGGGCAGGCTTTCCGGGATACGCAGTATTTT.

This clone was counted only a few times. The CDR3 nucleotides read TGTGCCAGCAGTAGGCAGGGGAGCGACGAGCAGTACTTC. This sequence encodes CASSRQGSDEQYF. The chain has TRBV9 and TRBJ2-7, with D possibly being TRBD1 (6 bases). The V gene lost 5 bases and the J gene lost 5 bases, with 14 bases spanning the gap. Per the germline V gene, CDR1 is SGDLS and CDR2 is YYNGEE. This CDR3 has 13 residues.

V gene TRBV6-2 or TRBV6-3 combines with J gene TRBJ2-1, with 8 bases that match TRBD1. CDR1 and CDR2 from the germline V gene are MNHEY and SVGEGT. The CDR3 length is 15 residues. After removal of 5 bases from V and 6 bases from J, the junction contained 9 bases not matched to a gene. Here the CDR3 reads CASSTGQGLSNEQFF. CDR3 sequence (DNA): TGTGCCAGCAGTACAGGACAGGGATTGAGCAATGAGCAGTTCTTC.

This clone showed up just a few times. In DNA form, the CDR3 reads TGTGCCAGCAGTTTCAAAACTCAGGATCTACAGGGGAATTCACCCCTCCACTTT. Residues: CASSFKTQDLQGNSPLHF. The chain combines TRBV27 with TRBJ1-6, with 7 bases matching TRBD1. CDR3 size: 18 residues. CDR1 MNHEY and CDR2 SMNVEV come from the germline V gene (reference sequence). The trim removed 3 bases at V and 7 bases at J, leaving 15 bases unmatched.

J is TRBJ1-6 and V is TRBV7-9; 8 bases map to TRBD1. CDR1 and CDR2 (germline): SEHNR, FQNEAQ (reference sequence). The CDR3 runs to 14 residues. The ends lost 5 bases at V and 6 bases at J; junction bases unmatched: 3. The CDR3 here is CASSRTGSNSPLHF. The DNA of the CDR3 is TGTGCCAGCAGCCGGACAGGGTCTAATTCACCCCTCCACTTT.

The chain employs TRBV5-8 and TRBJ2-1; 8 bases map to TRBD1. CDR1 is SGHTS, CDR2 YDEGEE, per germline. V shed 4 bases and J 7 bases; nucleotides not matched to a gene: 10. The length of the CDR3 is 15 residues. CDR3 in amino acids: CASSLPPDRVNEQFF. CDR3 nucleotides: TGTGCCAGCAGCCTGCCCCCGGACAGGGTGAATGAGCAGTTCTTC.

This chain joins TRBV20-1 and TRBJ1-1; D is undetermined. CDR1 and CDR2 (germline): DFQATT, SNEGSKA (reference sequence). V was cut by 3 bases and J by 3 bases, with 11 bases left in between. The CDR3 extends over 13 amino acids. The CDR3 spells CSASFTSYTEAFF. In DNA form, the CDR3 reads TGCAGTGCTAGTTTTACATCTTACACTGAAGCTTTCTTT.

The chain links TRBV30 to TRBJ2-3, with 9 bases that match TRBD2. Germline-derived CDR1 and CDR2 are GTSNPN and SVGIG (reference sequence). Germline trimming cut 3 bases from V and 5 bases from J; bases unmatched to any gene: 9. The CDR3 is 15 amino acids. DNA of the CDR3: TGTGCCTGGAGGATGGGCGGGGGGGCCCTAGATACGCAGTATTTT. Amino acids: CAWRMGGGALDTQYF.

There are a few counts of this clone. The chain has TRBV30 and TRBJ1-6; D is undetermined. V lost 2 bases and J 7 bases, leaving 9 bases between the germline ends. Looked up from germline, CDR1 is GTSNPN and CDR2 is SVGIG (reference sequence). This CDR3 region has 13 residues. The CDR3 nucleotides are TGTGCCTGGAGTTATGAGGCAAATTCACCCCTCCACTTT. The encoded protein is CAWSYEANSPLHF.

The chain employs TRBV3-1 (or the pseudogene TRBV3-2) and TRBJ2-3, with 11 bases that match TRBD2. The CDR3 loop spans 17 amino acids. V shed 1 base, J shed 7 bases, and the junction held 10 bases outside the gene matches. Germline values: CDR1 LGHDT, CDR2 YNNKEL (reference sequence). Here the CDR3 DNA reads TGTGCCAGCAGCCAAGGATCTAGCGGGGGGCTCCCAAATACGCAGTATTTT. Amino acid sequence: CASSQGSSGGLPNTQYF.

The rearrangement links TRBV7-2 to TRBJ2-3; D might be TRBD2 (5 bases). The CDR3 runs to 15 residues. Trimming removed 3 bases from V and 4 bases from J, with 14 bases in between. Germline V CDR1 and CDR2: SGHTA, FQGNSA. Written as DNA, the CDR3 is TGTGCCAGCAGCTTCTTAACGGGGAGTGCAGATACGCAGTATTTT. Its translation is CASSFLTGSADTQYF. Drawing the rest from reference TRBV7-2 and TRBJ2-3, the complete variable domain is GAGVSQSPSNKVTEKGKDVELRCDPISGHTALYWYRQSLGQGLEFLIYFQGNSAPDKSGLPSDRFSAERTGGSVSTLTIQRTQQEDSAVYLCASSFLTGSADTQYFGPGTRLTVL.